Below, 14 T cell receptor beta chains from the same sample are listed, as sequenced in a study of cytomegalovirus exposure and HLA in healthy donors. Researchers ran the PCR with 60 Vbeta and 13 Jbeta primers. TCRdb's table, derived via immunoSEQ multiplex PCR, lists solely in-frame clones and lacks some. This sample lists about 200,000 clones; its ten largest clones have about 0.74%. The source material was PBMCs. These TCRs come from a boy between 10 and 17 years old in good health and CMV-seronegative.

The chain employs TRBV2 and TRBJ2-7; D gene uncertain. The CDR3 has 13 amino acids. V lost 8 bases and J lost 3, with 14 bases in between. CDR1 is SNHLY, CDR2 FYNNEI, per germline. The CDR3: CASLSPKDYEQYF. The DNA of the CDR3 is TGTGCCAGCCTTAGCCCTAAAGACTACGAGCAGTACTTC.

The V and J genes are TRBV5-6 and TRBJ2-7; 9 bases are a match to TRBD1. V shed 4 bases and J 1 base; nucleotides not matched to a gene: 9. CDR1 and CDR2 (germline): SGHDT, YYEEEE. The CDR3 has 16 residues. The CDR3 loop reads CASSPGDRVVSYEQYF. The CDR3 nucleotides read TGTGCCAGCAGCCCGGGGGACAGGGTAGTTTCCTACGAGCAGTACTTC.

The chain is built from TRBV12-2 and TRBJ1-6; TRBD1 is the table's D call and was not checked against the DNA. TRBV12-2 is given as a pseudogene. The CDR3 covers 15 residues. CDR3 bases: TGTGCAAGTCGCTTAGTGGCAGGGGCAAATTCACCCCTCCACTTT. Translation gives CASRLVAGANSPLHF.

The gene calls are TRBV7-8 and TRBJ1-3; D is unresolved. The ends were cut back, 0 bases at V and 8 bases at J, with 14 bases in the middle. The CDR3 extends over 15 amino acids. Germline V gives CDR1 SGHVS, CDR2 FQNEAQ. The CDR3 DNA is TGTGCCAGCAGCTTAGCTTCTAGACTGGCCGACACCATATATTTT. It yields the protein CASSLASRLADTIYF.

This chain connects TRBV19 to TRBJ1-5; TRBD1 is a possible D gene (5 bases). V lost 4 bases, J lost 3 bases, and 7 bases lay in between. The CDR3 sequence is 13 residues long. Germline-derived CDR1 and CDR2 are LNHDA and SQIVND (reference sequence). CDR3 loop: CASSRQLNQPQHF. For the CDR3, the DNA is TGTGCCAGTAGTAGACAGCTCAATCAGCCCCAGCATTTT.

For this clone: This likely comes from a read error, as the CDR3 has no conserved phenylalanine or tryptophan at its end. The limits of the CDR3 on the DNA are not certain, so only TCRdb's listed CDR3 is given. The chain couples TRBV6-1 to TRBJ1-3; the D call TRBD1 from the table was never checked on the DNA. Per germline, CDR1 MNHNS and CDR2 SASEGT. The CDR3 is made up of 16 amino acids, end residues included. CDR3: CASSGRTGELWKSPRL.

This chain links TRBV29-1 with TRBJ2-5, with 7 bases identical to TRBD2. V trimming: 4 bases; J trimming: 4 bases; junction bases outside the gene matches: 6. This CDR3 spans 13 amino acids. CDR1 is SQVTM and CDR2 is ANQGSEA in the germline V gene. DNA for the CDR3: TGCAGCGTTGGACGACTAGCTGGAGAGACCCAGTACTTC. It translates to CSVGRLAGETQYF.

The chain uses TRBV7-6 and TRBJ2-2; D may be TRBD1 (6 bases). The V end was cut by 8 bases, the J end by 0 bases, with 13 bases between. The germline V gene encodes CDR1 SGHVS and CDR2 FNYEAQ. The CDR3 has 15 residues. This CDR3 reads CASFAGQSNTGELFF. As DNA, the CDR3 is TGTGCCAGCTTCGCCGGACAGTCGAACACCGGGGAGCTGTTTTTT.

The rearrangement joins TRBV5-1 to TRBJ1-1; no firm D call. The germline V gene encodes CDR1 SGHRS and CDR2 YFSETQ. The CDR3 is 12 amino acids. Trimming took off 3 bases at V and 6 bases at J, with 9 bases between the two ends. The CDR3 DNA is TGCGCCAGCAGCTCTGGACTCTCTGAAGCTTTCTTT. Translation: CASSSGLSEAFF.

This chain uses TRBV6-5 with TRBJ1-4; 7 positions match TRBD1. CDR1 is MNHEY, CDR2 SVGAGI, per germline. The CDR3 has 14 amino acids. V dropped 6 bases and J dropped 6; count of bases not matched to a gene: 7. The CDR3 region has the DNA TGTGCCAGCAGCTTGGACAGGAATGATGAAAAACTGTTTTTT. Translating it yields CASSLDRNDEKLFF.

The rearrangement links TRBV7-6 to TRBJ2-2; TRBD2 might be the D (5 bases). The V end was cut by 5 bases, the J end by 6 bases, with 10 bases between. CDR1 and CDR2 (germline): SGHVS, FNYEAQ. CDR3 size: 13 residues. The CDR3 DNA is TGTGCCAGCAGCCCTAGCTTCTCCGGGGAGCTGTTTTTT. Its protein product is CASSPSFSGELFF.

The chain uses TRBV5-1 and TRBJ2-7, with 8 bases matching TRBD1. Germline CDR1 reads SGHRS; CDR2 reads YFSETQ. V gave up 3 bases and J gave up 2 bases; unmatched junction bases: 1. The CDR3 covers 13 residues. CDR3 amino acids: CASSSQGAYEQYF. The CDR3 DNA reads as TGCGCCAGCAGCTCACAGGGGGCCTACGAGCAGTACTTC.

The genes are TRBV2 and TRBJ1-2, with D possibly matching TRBD1 (6 bases). The germline V and J ends were trimmed by 1 base and 7 bases, with 16 bases remaining between them. The CDR3 contains 15 residues. Germline-derived CDR1 and CDR2 are SNHLY and FYNNEI. For the CDR3, the DNA is TGTGCCAGCAGTGAAGAGATCACAGGGTCCGGTGGCTACACCTTC. It yields the protein CASSEEITGSGGYTF. The entire variable domain, with the rest obtained from reference TRBV2 and TRBJ1-2, is as follows: EPEVTQTPSHQVTQMGQEVILRCVPISNHLYFYWYRQILGQKVEFLVSFYNNEISEKSEIFDDQFSVERPDGSNFTLKIRSTKLEDSAMYFCASSEEITGSGGYTFGSGTRLTVV.

This chain joins TRBV7-3 and TRBJ2-7, with D hard to call. There are 15 residues in the CDR3. The V and J ends lost 2 bases and 3 bases respectively, with 14 bases between them. Germline V gene data show CDR1 as SGHTA and CDR2 as FQGTGA. The CDR3 coding sequence is TGTGCCAGCAGCTTATATGGGCAGGCAGGCTACGAGCAGTACTTC. Residues: CASSLYGQAGYEQYF.